Following are 9 T cell receptor beta chains from one sample sequenced in a study of regulatory T cells in long-lasting Graves disease. According to the study, TCR beta libraries were built with iRepertoire HTBI primers and CDR3-region Arm-PCR. Using its own MiXCR run on the multiplex PCR reads, TCRdb lists one record per CDR3 protein. This table has 370,000 or so distinct CDR3 sequences, roughly 16% appearing once. This sample's time point: newly diagnosed GD, antithyroid drugs for less than 3 months. The TCR library used RNA extracted from PBMCs. These data also featured in a second study, about T cells in Graves' hyperthyroidism and ophthalmopathy.

The sequencing here drew on peripheral blood mononuclear cells (PBMCs), taken at new diagnosis, from a patient treated with antithyroid drugs. Receptors were obtained from a woman aged 18 to 35 with Graves disease.

This chain connects TRBV5-1 to TRBJ1-3; D unresolved. This CDR3 is built from 14 residues. With 7 bases removed from V and 0 bases from J, the gap between germline ends came to 11 bases. Germline lookup yields CDR1 SGHRS and CDR2 YFSETQ. Written as DNA, the CDR3 is TGCGCCAGCCAGGCCGGAGACTCTGGAAACACCATATATTTT. Amino acids: CASQAGDSGNTIYF.

This clonotype was recorded many times. V is TRBV28 and J is TRBJ1-2; tentative D call: TRBD1 (5 bases). The CDR3 has 13 amino acids. Trimming took 1 base from V and 4 from J, leaving 7 bases between them. CDR1 and CDR2 (germline): MDHEN, SYDVKM. CDR3 coding DNA: TGTGCCAGCAGTTTATCGGGGCCCTATGGCTACACCTTC. Protein: CASSLSGPYGYTF.

The rearrangement links TRBV12-3 or TRBV12-4 to TRBJ2-1, with TRBD2 matching 8 bases. V dropped 3 bases and J dropped 4; count of bases not matched to a gene: 5. This CDR3 is built from 15 residues. For the CDR3, the DNA is TGTGCCAGCAGTTTTGCCGGGACTAGGTACAATGAGCAGTTCTTC. Its protein is CASSFAGTRYNEQFF.

The rearrangement joins TRBV2 to TRBJ1-3; D gene unclear. The CDR3 length is 11 residues. Trimming stripped 6 bases from V and 4 bases from J, with 4 bases between. CDR1 and CDR2 (germline): SNHLY, FYNNEI. The CDR3 sequence is CASRDGNTIYF. DNA of the CDR3: TGTGCCAGCAGAGACGGAAACACCATATATTTT.

This clonotype was found many times. The chain uses TRBV12-3 or TRBV12-4 and TRBJ2-3; tentative D call: TRBD2 (5 bases). The CDR3 has 17 residues. Deletions cut 5 bases from V and 2 bases from J, with 20 bases between. The CDR3 region has the DNA TGTGCCAGCAGTCCACCCCGCATAGCGCTCTCCACAGATACGCAGTATTTT. Amino acids: CASSPPRIALSTDTQYF.

This clonotype was counted between two and nine times. The V gene is TRBV6-1, the J gene TRBJ2-7; D gene ambiguous. CDR1 and CDR2 from the germline V gene are MNHNS and SASEGT. The V gene lost 4 bases and the J gene lost 4 bases, with 11 bases spanning the gap. The CDR3 is 13 amino acids. CDR3 sequence: CASSAPPQYEQYF. CDR3 DNA: TGTGCCAGCAGTGCGCCGCCCCAATACGAGCAGTACTTC.

On this clonotype itself: This may be a read error, as it is one base from a much larger clone. The rearrangement uses TRBV7-6 and TRBJ2-4, with D tentatively TRBD2 (5 bases). Deletions cut 2 bases from V and 13 bases from J, with 21 bases between. CDR1 is SGHVS and CDR2 is FNYEAQ in the germline V gene. The CDR3 spans 15 residues. CDR3 DNA: TGTGCCAGCAGCTTATGGGCTCGGGATCTCGATGAGCAGTACTTC. It translates to CASSLWARDLDEQYF.

This clonotype was counted ten times or more. The CDR3 bases are TGCGCCAGCAGCTTGGGCGGGACAGGAGAATACGAGCAGTACTTC. It translates to CASSLGGTGEYEQYF. The chain combines TRBV5-1 with TRBJ2-7; TRBD1 matches 8 bases. V lost 0 bases, J lost 4 bases, and 6 bases stayed unmatched. Germline CDR1 SGHRS, CDR2 YFSETQ. The CDR3 totals 15 residues.

This clonotype was observed at least ten times. Written as DNA, the CDR3 is TGTGCCAGTGGTAGAGGGGATTTAGGAAGGAACACTGAAGCTTTCTTT. Translated: CASGRGDLGRNTEAFF. The V and J genes are TRBV12-3 or TRBV12-4 and TRBJ1-1, with a tentative D call TRBD1 (5 bases). The CDR3 length is 16 residues. Trimming removed 9 bases at V and 1 base at J, with 21 bases between.